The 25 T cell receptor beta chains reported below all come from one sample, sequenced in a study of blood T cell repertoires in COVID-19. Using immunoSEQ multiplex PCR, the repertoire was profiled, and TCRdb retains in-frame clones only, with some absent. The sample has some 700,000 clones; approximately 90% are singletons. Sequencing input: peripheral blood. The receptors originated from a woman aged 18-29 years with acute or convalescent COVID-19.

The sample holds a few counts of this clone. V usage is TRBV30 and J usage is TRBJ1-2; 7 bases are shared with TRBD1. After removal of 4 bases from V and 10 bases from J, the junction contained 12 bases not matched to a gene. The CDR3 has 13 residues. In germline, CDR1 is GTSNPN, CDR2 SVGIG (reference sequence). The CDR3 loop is CAWTLNPGQYYTF. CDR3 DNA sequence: TGTGCCTGGACCCTAAATCCGGGACAGTACTACACCTTC.

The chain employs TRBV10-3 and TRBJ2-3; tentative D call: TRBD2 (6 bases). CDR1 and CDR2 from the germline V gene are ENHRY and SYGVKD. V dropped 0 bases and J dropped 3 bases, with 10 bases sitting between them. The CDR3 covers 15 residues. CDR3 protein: CAISESRGRTDTQYF. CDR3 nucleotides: TGTGCCATCAGTGAGTCGAGAGGGAGGACAGATACGCAGTATTTT.

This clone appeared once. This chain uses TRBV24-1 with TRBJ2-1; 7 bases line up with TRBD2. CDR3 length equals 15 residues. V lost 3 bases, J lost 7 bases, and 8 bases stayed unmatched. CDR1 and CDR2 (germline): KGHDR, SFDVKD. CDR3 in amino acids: CATSDPGTTVNEQFF. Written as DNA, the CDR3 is TGTGCCACCAGTGATCCCGGGACTACGGTAAATGAGCAGTTCTTC.

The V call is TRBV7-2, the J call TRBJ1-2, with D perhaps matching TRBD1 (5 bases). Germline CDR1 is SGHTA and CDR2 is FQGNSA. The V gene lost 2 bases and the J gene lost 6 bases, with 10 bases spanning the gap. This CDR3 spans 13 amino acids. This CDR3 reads CASSLRQGHGYTF. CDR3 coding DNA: TGTGCCAGCAGCTTACGGCAGGGCCATGGCTACACCTTC.

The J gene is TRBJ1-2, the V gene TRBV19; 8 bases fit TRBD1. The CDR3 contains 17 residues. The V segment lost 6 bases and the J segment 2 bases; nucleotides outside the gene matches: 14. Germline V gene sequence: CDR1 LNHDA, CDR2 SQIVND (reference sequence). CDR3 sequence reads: CASRTKRTGRYNYGYTF. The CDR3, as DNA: TGTGCCAGTAGAACCAAACGGACAGGGAGATACAACTATGGCTACACCTTC.

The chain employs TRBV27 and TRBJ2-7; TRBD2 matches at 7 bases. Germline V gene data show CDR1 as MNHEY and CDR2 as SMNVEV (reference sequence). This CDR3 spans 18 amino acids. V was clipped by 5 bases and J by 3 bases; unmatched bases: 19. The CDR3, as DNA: TGTGCCAGCAGTCCCTCCCTAGGACTAGGACTTACCCGCTACGAGCAGTACTTC. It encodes CASSPSLGLGLTRYEQYF.

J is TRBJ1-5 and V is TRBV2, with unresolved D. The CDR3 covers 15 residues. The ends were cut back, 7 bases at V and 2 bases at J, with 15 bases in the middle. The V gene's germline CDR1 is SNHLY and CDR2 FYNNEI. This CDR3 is CASTDLGRGNQPQHF. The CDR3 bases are TGTGCCAGCACCGACCTGGGGAGAGGCAATCAGCCCCAGCATTTT. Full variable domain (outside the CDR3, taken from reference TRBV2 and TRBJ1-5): EPEVTQTPSHQVTQMGQEVILRCVPISNHLYFYWYRQILGQKVEFLVSFYNNEISEKSEIFDDQFSVERPDGSNFTLKIRSTKLEDSAMYFCASTDLGRGNQPQHFGDGTRLSIL.

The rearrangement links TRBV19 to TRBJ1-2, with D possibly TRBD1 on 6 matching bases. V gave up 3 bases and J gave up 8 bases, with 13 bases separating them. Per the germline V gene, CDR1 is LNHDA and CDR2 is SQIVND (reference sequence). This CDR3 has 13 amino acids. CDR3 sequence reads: CASSIATGVGYTF. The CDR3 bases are TGTGCCAGTAGTATCGCGACAGGCGTCGGCTACACCTTC.

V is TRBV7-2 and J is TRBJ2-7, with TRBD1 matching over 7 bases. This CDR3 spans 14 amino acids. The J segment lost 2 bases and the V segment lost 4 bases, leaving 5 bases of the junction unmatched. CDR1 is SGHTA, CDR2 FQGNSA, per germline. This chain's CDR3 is CASSSGQPAYEQYF. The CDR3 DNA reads TGTGCCAGCAGCTCGGGACAGCCGGCCTACGAGCAGTACTTC.

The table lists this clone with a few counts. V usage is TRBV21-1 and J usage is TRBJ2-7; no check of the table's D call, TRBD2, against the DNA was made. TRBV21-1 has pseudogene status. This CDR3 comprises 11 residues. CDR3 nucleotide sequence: TGTGCCACGACCGAGGGCTACGAGCAGTACTTC. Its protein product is CATTEGYEQYF.

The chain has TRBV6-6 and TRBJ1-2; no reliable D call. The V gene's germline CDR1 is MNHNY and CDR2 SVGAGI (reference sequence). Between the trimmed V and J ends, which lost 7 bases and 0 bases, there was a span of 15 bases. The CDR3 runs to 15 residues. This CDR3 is CASTSRGGPNYGYTF. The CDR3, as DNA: TGTGCCAGCACCTCCCGTGGAGGTCCTAACTATGGCTACACCTTC.

CDR3 sequence: CASSHPDRGSYGYTF. CDR3 bases: TGCGCCAGCAGCCACCCGGACAGGGGCTCCTATGGCTACACCTTC. The chain is built from TRBV4-1 and TRBJ1-2, with 9 nucleotides matching TRBD1. Trimming at V came to 3 bases and at J to 4 bases, leaving 6 bases not matched to a gene. Germline V CDR1 and CDR2: MGHRA, YSYEKL. The CDR3 length is 15 residues.

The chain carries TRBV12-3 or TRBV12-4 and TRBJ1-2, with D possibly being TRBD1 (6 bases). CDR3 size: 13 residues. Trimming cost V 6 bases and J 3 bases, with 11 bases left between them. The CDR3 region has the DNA TGTGCCAGCAGGATAGGACAGCACTATGGCTACACCTTC. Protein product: CASRIGQHYGYTF.

In nucleotides, the CDR3 is TGTGCCAGCAGCCGGGGGTGGAACACTGAAGCTTTCTTT. This encodes CASSRGWNTEAFF. The chain has TRBV9 and TRBJ1-1, with a tentative D call TRBD1 (5 bases). V was cut by 4 bases and J by 1 base, with 8 bases left in between. The CDR3 spans 13 residues. Germline V gene data show CDR1 as SGDLS and CDR2 as YYNGEE.

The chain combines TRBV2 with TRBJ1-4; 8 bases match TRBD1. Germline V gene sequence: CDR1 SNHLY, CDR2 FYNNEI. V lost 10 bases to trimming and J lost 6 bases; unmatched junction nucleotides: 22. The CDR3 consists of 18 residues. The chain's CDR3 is CATFWGGGNRGRDEKLFF. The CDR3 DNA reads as TGTGCCACCTTTTGGGGAGGGGGCAACAGGGGGAGGGATGAAAAACTGTTTTTT.

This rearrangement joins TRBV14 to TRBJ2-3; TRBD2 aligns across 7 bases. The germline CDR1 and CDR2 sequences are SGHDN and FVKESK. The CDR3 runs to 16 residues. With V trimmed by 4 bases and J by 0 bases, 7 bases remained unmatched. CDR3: CASSPIAGSSTDTQYF. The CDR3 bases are TGTGCCAGCAGCCCCATAGCGGGCTCTAGCACAGATACGCAGTATTTT.

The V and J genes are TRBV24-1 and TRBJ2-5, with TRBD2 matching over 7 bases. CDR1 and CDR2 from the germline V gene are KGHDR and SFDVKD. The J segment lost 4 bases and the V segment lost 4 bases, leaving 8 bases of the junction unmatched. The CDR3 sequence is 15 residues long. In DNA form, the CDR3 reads TGTGCCACCAGTGACCCAGGGACTACCCTAGAGACCCAGTACTTC. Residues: CATSDPGTTLETQYF.

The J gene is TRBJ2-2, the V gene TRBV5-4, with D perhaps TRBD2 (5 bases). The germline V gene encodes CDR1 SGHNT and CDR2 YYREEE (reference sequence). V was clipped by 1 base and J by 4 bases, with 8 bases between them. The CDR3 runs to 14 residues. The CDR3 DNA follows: TGTGCCAGCAGCTTGACGGGGAGCACCGGGGAGCTGTTTTTT. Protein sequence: CASSLTGSTGELFF.

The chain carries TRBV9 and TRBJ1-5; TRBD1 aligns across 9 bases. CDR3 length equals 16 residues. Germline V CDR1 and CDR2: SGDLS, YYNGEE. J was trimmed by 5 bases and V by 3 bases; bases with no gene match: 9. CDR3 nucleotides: TGTGCCAGCAGCGAAAACCCGGACAGGGGTGATCAGCCCCAGCATTTT. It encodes CASSENPDRGDQPQHF. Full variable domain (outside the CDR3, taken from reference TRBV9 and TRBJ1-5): DSGVTQTPKHLITATGQRVTLRCSPRSGDLSVYWYQQSLDQGLQFLIQYYNGEERAKGNILERFSAQQFPDLHSELNLSSLELGDSALYFCASSENPDRGDQPQHFGDGTRLSIL.

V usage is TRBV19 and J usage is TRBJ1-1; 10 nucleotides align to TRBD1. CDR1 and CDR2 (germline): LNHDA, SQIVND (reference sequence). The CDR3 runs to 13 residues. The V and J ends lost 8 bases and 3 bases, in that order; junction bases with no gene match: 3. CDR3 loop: CASSGQGYTEAFF. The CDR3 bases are TGTGCCAGTTCGGGACAGGGGTACACTGAAGCTTTCTTT.

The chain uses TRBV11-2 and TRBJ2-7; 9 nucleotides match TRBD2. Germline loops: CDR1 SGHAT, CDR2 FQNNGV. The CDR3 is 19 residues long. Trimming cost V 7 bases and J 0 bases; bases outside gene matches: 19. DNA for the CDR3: TGTGCCAGCACCCGTCGTAGTCCACTAGCGGGTTCAAGCTCCTACGAGCAGTACTTC. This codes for CASTRRSPLAGSSSYEQYF.

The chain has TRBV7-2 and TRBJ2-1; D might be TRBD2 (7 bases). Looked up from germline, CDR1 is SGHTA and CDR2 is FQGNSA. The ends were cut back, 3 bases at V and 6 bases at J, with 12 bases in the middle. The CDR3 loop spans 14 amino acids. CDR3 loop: CASSFWRGRNEQFF. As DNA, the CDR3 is TGTGCCAGCAGCTTCTGGCGGGGGCGCAATGAGCAGTTCTTC.

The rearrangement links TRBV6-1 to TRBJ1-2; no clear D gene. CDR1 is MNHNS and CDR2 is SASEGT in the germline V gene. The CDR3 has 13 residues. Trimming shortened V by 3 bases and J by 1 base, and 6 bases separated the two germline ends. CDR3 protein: CASSDAVNYGYTF. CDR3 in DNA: TGTGCCAGCAGTGACGCGGTTAACTATGGCTACACCTTC.

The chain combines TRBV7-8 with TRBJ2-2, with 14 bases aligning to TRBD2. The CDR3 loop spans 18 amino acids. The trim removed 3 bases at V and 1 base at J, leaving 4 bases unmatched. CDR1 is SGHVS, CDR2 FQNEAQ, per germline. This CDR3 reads CASSFRLAGGLNTGELFF. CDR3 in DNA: TGTGCCAGCAGCTTCAGACTAGCGGGGGGGCTGAACACCGGGGAGCTGTTTTTT.

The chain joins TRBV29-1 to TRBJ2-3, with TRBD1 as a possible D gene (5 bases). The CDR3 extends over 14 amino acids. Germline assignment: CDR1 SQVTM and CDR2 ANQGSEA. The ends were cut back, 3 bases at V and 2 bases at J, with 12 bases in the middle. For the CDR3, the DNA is TGCAGCGTTGATCCGGACACCCACACAGATACGCAGTATTTT. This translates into CSVDPDTHTDTQYF.